This T cell receptor (beta chain) was profiled in a study of blood T cell repertoires in COVID-19. Recovered participants had two consecutive negative NP/OP PCR tests, healthcare professional clearance, or symptom resolution. The CDR3 runs 15 residues. Germline V lookup: CDR1 SGHDN, CDR2 FVKESK. Deletions cut 0 bases from V and 2 bases from J, with 11 bases between. In the source study's methods: By means of reference gene primer amplification, nucleated cell counts were estimated. Method: immunoSEQ multiplex PCR; TCRdb's copy keeps in-frame clones and lacks some. V, J and clone size are those of that table, while D and trimming were read from the DNA. The table records a few hundred thousand clones, around 83% of them present only once.

The sequenced sample was PBMCs or T cells enriched from blood (not recorded which). The sequence was obtained from a woman between 45 and 60 years old who had recovered from COVID-19. The chain links TRBV14 to TRBJ2-7; D gene ambiguous. The CDR3 loop is CASSQDQNTPYEQYF. CDR3 DNA: TGTGCCAGCAGCCAAGATCAAAACACCCCCTACGAGCAGTACTTC.